A single sample gave rise to the 22 T cell receptor beta chains below, sequenced in a study of T cell responses to AZD1222 COVID-19 vaccine (dated by TCRdb to the early 2020s). Library generation was performed with the immunoSEQ multiplex PCR assay. In TCRdb, the immuneACCESS table is reduced to in-frame sequences with V and J assigned. These tables do not hold every clone; where another copy was compared, an unresolved V gene accounts for under half, and the others remain unexplained. The sample records roughly 140,000 clones, around 85% of which are singletons. Approximately 7.2% of the sample is taken by the ten largest. According to the study, the label for this sample's time point signals: sample from adult after SARS-CoV-2 infection, after symptom onset. This specimen consisted of peripheral blood, obtained after recovery from COVID-19. All receptors derive from an adult who had recovered from COVID-19.

The chain combines TRBV9 with TRBJ1-6; no clear D. Trimming took 3 bases from V and 5 from J, leaving 9 bases between them. CDR3 size: 14 residues. Germline assignment: CDR1 SGDLS and CDR2 YYNGEE. The CDR3 loop is CASSASMNNSPLHF. CDR3 sequence (DNA): TGTGCCAGCAGCGCCTCGATGAATAATTCACCCCTCCACTTT.

The chain combines TRBV19 with TRBJ1-6; 7 bases align to TRBD1. Trimming took 10 bases from V and 9 from J; bases not matched to a gene: 6. CDR3 size: 12 residues. Germline loops: CDR1 LNHDA, CDR2 SQIVND (reference sequence). This CDR3 reads CATQAGGSPLHF. Here the CDR3 DNA reads TGTGCCACTCAGGCAGGGGGTTCACCCCTCCACTTT.

V and J are TRBV28 and TRBJ1-2; D ambiguous. Per the germline V gene, CDR1 is MDHEN and CDR2 is SYDVKM. The V and J ends lost 6 bases and 5 bases respectively, with 16 bases between them. This CDR3 comprises 14 residues. The CDR3 here is CASRESLLGYGYTF. The CDR3 DNA reads as TGTGCCAGCAGGGAATCCCTTTTAGGGTATGGCTACACCTTC.

This clone has more than one count but fewer than ten. The J gene is TRBJ1-6, the V gene TRBV6-1; D perhaps matches TRBD1 (6 bases). Germline V CDR1 and CDR2: MNHNS, SASEGT. V lost 2 bases and J 10 bases, leaving 21 bases between the germline ends. The CDR3 sequence is 17 residues long. CDR3 loop: CASSEPTPGTRTSPLHF. CDR3 nucleotide sequence: TGTGCCAGCAGTGAACCGACCCCCGGGACACGGACATCACCCCTCCACTTT.

CDR3: CASSQESRGNNEKLFF. CDR3 in DNA: TGCGCCAGCAGCCAAGAGAGCAGGGGAAACAATGAAAAACTGTTTTTT. The chain uses TRBV4-3 and TRBJ1-4; a weak D match, TRBD1 (6 bases). Trimming left V 0 bases short and J 5 bases short, with 13 bases between. Germline V gene sequence: CDR1 LGHNA, CDR2 YSLEER. The CDR3 contains 16 residues.

The chain recombines TRBV9 with TRBJ1-6; D gene ambiguous. Germline values: CDR1 SGDLS, CDR2 YYNGEE. This CDR3 comprises 14 residues. Trimming cost V 4 bases and J 11 bases, with 16 bases left between them. The CDR3 is CASSPYDTETPLHF. The CDR3 coding sequence is TGTGCCAGCAGCCCATACGACACGGAGACACCCCTCCACTTT. The whole variable domain, remainder taken from reference TRBV9 and TRBJ1-6, is DSGVTQTPKHLITATGQRVTLRCSPRSGDLSVYWYQQSLDQGLQFLIQYYNGEERAKGNILERFSAQQFPDLHSELNLSSLELGDSALYFCASSPYDTETPLHFGNGTRLTVT.

The genes are TRBV28 and TRBJ1-1; D is perhaps TRBD1 (6 bases). Per germline, CDR1 MDHEN and CDR2 SYDVKM. The CDR3 is 14 residues long. V was pared by 4 bases and J by 0 bases, with 9 bases between. The CDR3 loop is CASSSTGMNTEAFF. The CDR3 DNA reads as TGTGCCAGCAGTTCGACAGGAATGAACACTGAAGCTTTCTTT.

The chain couples TRBV19 to TRBJ2-5, with 7 bases that match TRBD1. Germline trimming cut 4 bases from V and 2 bases from J; bases unmatched to any gene: 7. Germline assignment: CDR1 LNHDA and CDR2 SQIVND (reference sequence). The CDR3 is made up of 15 amino acids. In nucleotides, the CDR3 is TGTGCCAGTAGTAGAGGACAGGACCTACAAGAGACCCAGTACTTC. Translated: CASSRGQDLQETQYF.

The chain couples TRBV18 to TRBJ2-2; unclear D gene. The V gene's germline CDR1 is KGHSH and CDR2 LQKENI. The CDR3 has 13 amino acids. Trimming took 4 bases from V and 2 from J, leaving 5 bases between them. CDR3 coding DNA: TGTGCCAGCTCACTAGACAACACCGGGGAGCTGTTTTTT. Its protein is CASSLDNTGELFF.

The rearrangement links TRBV9 to TRBJ2-1; 9 nucleotides align to TRBD2. After removal of 0 bases from V and 9 bases from J, the junction contained 13 bases not matched to a gene. Per the germline V gene, CDR1 is SGDLS and CDR2 is YYNGEE. The CDR3 runs 17 residues. The CDR3 DNA sequence: TGTGCCAGCAGCGTAGGTGGCGGGGGGGCCGTTTCCGCTGAGCAGTTCTTC. Encoded protein: CASSVGGGGAVSAEQFF.

The chain uses TRBV7-3 and TRBJ2-7; TRBD1 agrees at 7 bases. With 0 bases clipped from V and 4 bases from J, the junction kept 9 bases outside the gene matches. The CDR3 is 16 residues long. The germline V gene encodes CDR1 SGHTA and CDR2 FQGTGA. The CDR3 protein is CASSLTYPGTEYEQYF. The CDR3, as DNA: TGTGCCAGCAGCTTAACATATCCCGGGACAGAGTACGAGCAGTACTTC.

The chain uses TRBV28 and TRBJ2-2; D is perhaps TRBD1 or TRBD2 (6 bases each). Germline V lookup: CDR1 MDHEN, CDR2 SYDVKM. V lost 5 bases and J lost 7, with 17 bases in between. The CDR3 is 15 amino acids. This chain's CDR3 is CASSGSQGGYGELFF. The CDR3 bases are TGTGCCAGCAGTGGATCACAGGGAGGTTACGGGGAGCTGTTTTTT.

V usage is TRBV7-3 and J usage is TRBJ2-3; TRBD2 agrees at 7 bases. The V segment lost 5 bases and the J segment 0 bases; nucleotides outside the gene matches: 5. The CDR3 length is 15 residues. In germline, CDR1 is SGHTA, CDR2 FQGTGA. The CDR3 nucleotides read TGTGCCAGCAGCGCCTCTAGCGGTAGCACAGATACGCAGTATTTT. Protein product: CASSASSGSTDTQYF.

CDR3 amino acids: CASSLAGFSGGDVDTQYF. The CDR3 nucleotides read TGTGCCAGCAGCTTAGCGGGATTCAGCGGGGGGGATGTAGATACGCAGTATTTT. The V call is TRBV7-2, the J call TRBJ2-3; 10 bases agree with TRBD2. The germline CDR1 and CDR2 sequences are SGHTA and FQGNSA. This CDR3 has 18 residues. V shed 0 bases and J 5 bases; nucleotides not matched to a gene: 11.

This clone is a singleton in its sample. This chain uses TRBV12-3 or TRBV12-4 with TRBJ1-2; TRBD1 matches at 8 bases. Trimming cost V 6 bases and J 8 bases; bases outside gene matches: 8. The CDR3 runs 13 residues. The CDR3: CASSLDRAGGYTF. For the CDR3, the DNA is TGTGCCAGCAGCTTGGACAGGGCAGGCGGCTACACCTTC.

This chain links TRBV29-1 with TRBJ2-7; 9 bases line up with TRBD1. V lost 1 base, J lost 5 bases, and 3 bases stayed unmatched. Germline CDR1 is SQVTM and CDR2 is ANQGSEA. CDR3 size: 13 residues. The CDR3 DNA reads TGCAGCGTTGAAGGGGACAGGGACCACGAGCAGTACTTC. The encoded protein is CSVEGDRDHEQYF.

The chain carries TRBV18 and TRBJ1-1; D may be TRBD1 (6 bases). The V end was cut by 2 bases, the J end by 0 bases, with 10 bases between. Germline V lookup: CDR1 KGHSH, CDR2 LQKENI. CDR3 length: 15 residues. The DNA for the CDR3 is TGTGCCAGCTCACCAGGTTGGACAGTGAACACTGAAGCTTTCTTT. Translation: CASSPGWTVNTEAFF.

V usage is TRBV15 and J usage is TRBJ1-5, with D possibly being TRBD1 (5 bases). Deletions cut 1 base from V and 4 bases from J, with 11 bases between. This CDR3 has 15 amino acids. In germline, CDR1 is LNHNV, CDR2 YYDKDF (reference sequence). CDR3 region: CATSRVQGGNQPQHF. The CDR3, as DNA: TGTGCCACCAGCAGAGTGCAGGGCGGGAATCAGCCCCAGCATTTT.

The chain carries TRBV28 and TRBJ1-1, with a tentative D call TRBD1 (5 bases). Deletions cut 2 bases from V and 5 bases from J, with 9 bases between. CDR1 and CDR2 from the germline V gene are MDHEN and SYDVKM. The CDR3 has 13 amino acids. CDR3 nucleotides: TGTGCCAGCAGTTTAGGCGGGGGGACTGAAGCTTTCTTT. Translating it yields CASSLGGGTEAFF.

V usage is TRBV20-1 and J usage is TRBJ1-5; no clear D gene. CDR1 is DFQATT and CDR2 is SNEGSKA in the germline V gene (reference sequence). This CDR3 is built from 11 residues. V gave up 2 bases and J gave up 11 bases, with 10 bases separating them. The CDR3 protein is CSARRATTQHF. The CDR3 coding sequence is TGCAGTGCTAGAAGGGCGACCACCCAGCATTTT.

The CDR3 DNA sequence: TGTGCCAGCAGTGAGGACAGGGTGCGGACTGAAGCTTTCTTT. This translates into CASSEDRVRTEAFF. J is TRBJ1-1 and V is TRBV6-1; TRBD1 matches at 8 bases. V trimming: 3 bases; J trimming: 5 bases; junction bases outside the gene matches: 5. This CDR3 has 14 amino acids. The germline gives CDR1 MNHNS, CDR2 SASEGT.

V and J are TRBV4-1 and TRBJ1-4; 8 nucleotides line up with TRBD1. With 1 base clipped from V and 8 bases from J, the junction kept 6 bases outside the gene matches. Germline CDR1 MGHRA, CDR2 YSYEKL. This CDR3 comprises 15 residues. The CDR3 nucleotides are TGCGCCAGCAGCCAAGCGCGGACAGGGTGGGAAAAACTGTTTTTT. Translated, it gives CASSQARTGWEKLFF.